The 31 T cell receptor beta chains below all came from one sample that was sequenced in a study of cytomegalovirus exposure and HLA in healthy donors. Primers for the PCR totalled 60 Vbeta and 13 Jbeta. Sequencing used immunoSEQ multiplex PCR; TCRdb keeps in-frame clones, though not all of them. Of about 200,000 clones listed, roughly 80% are singletons. Sequencing was done on a sample of PBMCs. The receptors stem from a woman aged 25 to 39 in good health and CMV-seronegative.

This CDR3 is CASSRLGLAGVDTQYF. CDR3 nucleotide sequence: TGTGCCAGCAGCCGTCTGGGACTAGCGGGAGTGGATACGCAGTATTTT. V gene TRBV5-4 combines with J gene TRBJ2-3; 14 nucleotides line up with TRBD2. This CDR3 region has 16 residues. Germline V lookup: CDR1 SGHNT, CDR2 YYREEE (reference sequence). The V segment lost 4 bases and the J segment 6 bases; nucleotides outside the gene matches: 7.

CDR3 loop: CASTLGGPYEQYF. Here the CDR3 DNA reads TGCGCCAGCACCCTCGGGGGGCCCTACGAGCAGTACTTC. The chain employs TRBV5-1 and TRBJ2-5, with TRBD2 as a possible D gene (7 bases). Gene TRBJ2-7 matches the end of the DNA better, so the J call may be wrong. The germline CDR1 and CDR2 sequences are SGHRS and YFSETQ. The CDR3 sequence is 13 residues long.

This chain joins TRBV5-6 and TRBJ2-2; D gene uncertain. CDR1 and CDR2 (germline): SGHDT, YYEEEE. CDR3 length: 17 amino acids. With 4 bases removed from V and 0 bases from J, the gap between germline ends came to 16 bases. In nucleotides, the CDR3 is TGTGCCAGCAGCGCATACACAGTCACCTCGAACACCGGGGAGCTGTTTTTT. Translated: CASSAYTVTSNTGELFF. Full variable domain (missing parts from reference TRBV5-6 and TRBJ2-2): DAGVTQSPTHLIKTRGQQVTLRCSPKSGHDTVSWYQQALGQGPQFIFQYYEEEERQRGNFPDRFSGHQFPNYSSELNVNALLLGDSALYLCASSAYTVTSNTGELFFGEGSRLTVL.

The rearrangement links TRBV29-1 to TRBJ2-7; unclear D gene. The V and J ends lost 5 bases and 2 bases respectively, with 10 bases between them. CDR3 size: 12 residues. The germline gives CDR1 SQVTM, CDR2 ANQGSEA. In DNA form, the CDR3 reads TGCAGCGTTACCCAGGCTGCCTACGAGCAGTACTTC. This codes for CSVTQAAYEQYF.

The chain uses TRBV29-1 and TRBJ1-1; a weak D match, TRBD1 (5 bases). CDR1 and CDR2 (germline): SQVTM, ANQGSEA. This CDR3 spans 14 amino acids. Trimming took off 7 bases at V and 3 bases at J, with 18 bases between the two ends. Here the CDR3 DNA reads TGCAGCGCCGCCCTACCGACAGAATACACTGAAGCTTTCTTT. It is translated as CSAALPTEYTEAFF.

The chain employs TRBV9 and TRBJ2-6; D unresolved. With 1 base removed from V and 1 base from J, the gap between germline ends came to 18 bases. This CDR3 is built from 19 residues. Germline V gives CDR1 SGDLS, CDR2 YYNGEE. This CDR3 reads CASSVYPYHEMSGANVLTF. The CDR3 bases are TGTGCCAGCAGCGTATACCCCTACCACGAAATGTCTGGGGCCAACGTCCTGACTTTC.

The chain employs TRBV30 and TRBJ2-5, with 8 positions matching TRBD2. The tail of the sequence fits TRBJ2-7 better, so the J call may be wrong. The CDR3 length is 13 residues. Germline loops: CDR1 GTSNPN, CDR2 SVGIG (reference sequence). This CDR3 reads CAWSVAGGYEQYF. The CDR3 bases are TGTGCCTGGAGTGTGGCGGGGGGATACGAGCAGTACTTC.

This clone was seen a handful of times. The chain employs TRBV7-2 and TRBJ1-2, with TRBD1 matching over 7 bases. The trim removed 5 bases at V and 4 bases at J, leaving 10 bases unmatched. The CDR3 covers 15 residues. The V gene's germline CDR1 is SGHTA and CDR2 FQGNSA. CDR3 nucleotides: TGTGCCAGCAGCCCTGACCCGACAGGGTCCTATGGCTACACCTTC. This sequence encodes CASSPDPTGSYGYTF.

The V and J genes are TRBV6-6 and TRBJ2-5; 9 positions agree with TRBD2. CDR3 length equals 14 residues. Losses at the gene ends were 5 bases for V and 4 bases for J; bases not matched to a gene: 5. CDR1 and CDR2 (germline): MNHNY, SVGAGI (reference sequence). DNA of the CDR3: TGTGCCAGCAGTCCCTTTAGCGGGAGAGAGACCCAGTACTTC. This sequence encodes CASSPFSGRETQYF.

The rearrangement links TRBV4-1 to TRBJ1-1; tentatively, D is TRBD1 (6 bases). CDR1 and CDR2 from the germline V gene are MGHRA and YSYEKL. The CDR3 runs 15 residues. Trimming removed 2 bases at V and 7 bases at J, with 17 bases between. The CDR3 is CASSQMPRGGHEAFF. CDR3 nucleotide sequence: TGCGCCAGCAGCCAAATGCCCCGGGGGGGGCATGAAGCTTTCTTT.

The chain is built from TRBV5-1 and TRBJ2-5; 7 nucleotides line up with TRBD1. This CDR3 is built from 15 residues. J was trimmed by 6 bases and V by 0 bases; bases with no gene match: 8. Germline V gives CDR1 SGHRS, CDR2 YFSETQ. The CDR3 loop is CASSLVGDSRQTQYF. The DNA of the CDR3 is TGCGCCAGCAGCTTGGTGGGGGACAGCCGTCAGACCCAGTACTTC. Complete variable domain (other parts from reference TRBV5-1 and TRBJ2-5): KAGVTQTPRYLIKTRGQQVTLSCSPISGHRSVSWYQQTPGQGLQFLFEYFSETQRNKGNFPGRFSGRQFSNSRSEMNVSTLELGDSALYLCASSLVGDSRQTQYFGPGTRLLVL.

This chain connects TRBV2 to TRBJ2-1; possible D gene TRBD2, 5 bases. The V end lost 6 bases, the J end lost 5 bases, and 14 bases lay between the germline ends. Looked up from germline, CDR1 is SNHLY and CDR2 is FYNNEI. CDR3 length: 14 residues. As DNA, the CDR3 is TGTGCCAGCAGCACCGGGGTTACGGACAATGAGCAGTTCTTC. Residues: CASSTGVTDNEQFF.

This clone turned up a few times. V usage is TRBV18 and J usage is TRBJ1-5; unclear D gene. CDR3 length: 15 residues. The V gene's germline CDR1 is KGHSH and CDR2 LQKENI. Trimming took off 5 bases at V and 2 bases at J, with 13 bases between the two ends. CDR3 residues: CASSIVPDGNQPQHF. The CDR3 DNA reads TGTGCCAGCTCAATAGTTCCCGATGGCAATCAGCCCCAGCATTTT.

V and J are TRBV9 and TRBJ2-3, with 8 bases identical to TRBD2. This CDR3 is built from 16 residues. Germline assignment: CDR1 SGDLS and CDR2 YYNGEE. The J segment lost 2 bases and the V segment lost 3 bases, leaving 8 bases of the junction unmatched. As DNA, the CDR3 is TGTGCCAGCAGCGCAAGCGGGAGCGGGATCACAGATACGCAGTATTTT. It is translated as CASSASGSGITDTQYF.

This clone was seen a few times. The V call is TRBV7-9, the J call TRBJ1-3; D not resolved. The V and J ends lost 3 bases and 5 bases respectively, with 8 bases between them. CDR3 size: 13 residues. Germline V CDR1 and CDR2: SEHNR, FQNEAQ (reference sequence). CDR3 loop: CASSFGERNTIYF. CDR3 DNA sequence: TGTGCCAGCAGCTTTGGGGAGAGAAACACCATATATTTT.

The chain carries TRBV9 and TRBJ2-1, with a weak D call TRBD2 (6 bases). The CDR3 runs to 14 residues. Germline CDR1 and CDR2: SGDLS and YYNGEE. Deletions cut 2 bases from V and 5 bases from J, with 11 bases between. The CDR3 DNA sequence: TGTGCCAGCAGCGTTTCCCGGGAGAACAATGAGCAGTTCTTC. Protein: CASSVSRENNEQFF.

The chain joins TRBV7-9 to TRBJ1-4; 8 positions match TRBD1. Germline CDR1 SEHNR, CDR2 FQNEAQ (reference sequence). CDR3 length equals 17 residues. J lost 3 bases, V lost 2 bases, and 8 bases had no gene match. CDR3 DNA: TGTGCCAGCAGCTTAACTCGACAGGGGCGGGCTAATGAAAAACTGTTTTTT. Translating it yields CASSLTRQGRANEKLFF. The whole variable domain, filled in from reference TRBV7-9 and TRBJ1-4, reads DTGVSQNPRHKITKRGQNVTFRCDPISEHNRLYWYRQTLGQGPEFLTYFQNEAQLEKSRLLSDRFSAERPKGSFSTLEIQRTEQGDSAMYLCASSLTRQGRANEKLFFGSGTQLSVL.

The chain carries TRBV6-6 and TRBJ2-3; 8 bases are a match to TRBD2. This CDR3 spans 14 amino acids. Germline CDR1 MNHNY, CDR2 SVGAGI (reference sequence). The trim removed 6 bases at V and 5 bases at J, leaving 7 bases unmatched. The CDR3 DNA follows: TGTGCCAGCAGCTGGGGTAGCGGGGTAGATACGCAGTATTTT. The encoded protein is CASSWGSGVDTQYF.

The chain recombines TRBV7-9 with TRBJ2-7; 8 bases are shared with TRBD1. J gave up 4 bases and V 5 bases, and 10 bases lay outside the gene matches. Germline-derived CDR1 and CDR2 are SEHNR and FQNEAQ (reference sequence). The CDR3 totals 15 residues. CDR3 DNA sequence: TGTGCCAGCAGCCAGGACAGGGCGGGTTCGTACGAGCAGTACTTC. Translation gives CASSQDRAGSYEQYF.

In this sample, this clone turned up once. The chain combines TRBV4-1 with TRBJ2-3; 8 bases match TRBD2. The germline gives CDR1 MGHRA, CDR2 YSYEKL. The CDR3 has 16 amino acids. J lost 2 bases, V lost 1 base, and 5 bases had no gene match. Here the CDR3 reads CASSQGRAGVTDTQYF. DNA of the CDR3: TGCGCCAGCAGCCAAGGGCGAGCGGGAGTCACAGATACGCAGTATTTT.

The V call is TRBV19, the J call TRBJ1-6, with a possible D match to TRBD1 (5 bases). From germline, CDR1 is LNHDA and CDR2 SQIVND (reference sequence). The CDR3 contains 16 residues. Trimming cost V 1 base and J 5 bases, with 12 bases left between them. CDR3 loop: CASSIGQGFDNSPLHF. The CDR3 region has the DNA TGTGCCAGTAGTATAGGGCAGGGCTTCGATAATTCACCCCTCCACTTT.

The chain is built from TRBV29-1 and TRBJ2-7, with D hard to call. The CDR3 has 10 residues. Deletions cut 6 bases from V and 5 bases from J, with 8 bases between. Germline-derived CDR1 and CDR2 are SQVTM and ANQGSEA. For the CDR3, the DNA is TGCAGCGTGATAGTCCACGAGCAGTACTTC. Protein sequence: CSVIVHEQYF.

The V call is TRBV18, the J call TRBJ2-6, with 7 bases matching TRBD1. V lost 3 bases to trimming and J lost 4 bases; unmatched junction nucleotides: 3. The germline gives CDR1 KGHSH, CDR2 LQKENI. The CDR3 extends over 15 amino acids. CDR3 DNA sequence: TGTGCCAGCTCACCCACAGGGGTGGGGGCCAACGTCCTGACTTTC. Amino acids: CASSPTGVGANVLTF.

In its sample, this clone was seen once. The chain has TRBV4-1 and TRBJ1-5, with D unresolved. Germline lookup yields CDR1 MGHRA and CDR2 YSYEKL. The CDR3 runs 15 residues. The V end lost 1 base, the J end lost 3 bases, and 10 bases lay between the germline ends. CDR3 sequence: CASSQVGQHNQPQHF. In nucleotides, the CDR3 is TGCGCCAGCAGCCAAGTTGGGCAGCACAATCAGCCCCAGCATTTT.

The chain employs TRBV15 and TRBJ2-4; a possible D gene is TRBD1 (6 bases). CDR1 is LNHNV and CDR2 is YYDKDF in the germline V gene (reference sequence). CDR3 length equals 16 residues. The V end was cut by 1 base, the J end by 0 bases, with 10 bases between. The CDR3 DNA reads as TGTGCCACCAGCAGAGTAACAGGGTTAGCCAAAAACATTCAGTACTTC. Translation: CATSRVTGLAKNIQYF.

The chain carries TRBV18 and TRBJ1-5; 9 bases agree with TRBD1. The V gene end was trimmed by 3 bases and the J gene end by 6 bases; junction bases not matched to a gene: 3. The CDR3 extends over 14 amino acids. Germline CDR1 KGHSH, CDR2 LQKENI. CDR3 region: CASSPDRGGQPQHF. The CDR3 nucleotides are TGTGCCAGCTCACCGGACAGGGGCGGTCAGCCCCAGCATTTT.

This chain links TRBV7-2 with TRBJ2-2; 10 bases map to TRBD2. The ends lost 3 bases at V and 0 bases at J; junction bases unmatched: 4. The germline gives CDR1 SGHTA, CDR2 FQGNSA. This CDR3 has 17 residues. CDR3: CASSFPSGRPNTGELFF. The CDR3 DNA sequence: TGTGCCAGCAGCTTCCCTAGCGGGAGACCGAACACCGGGGAGCTGTTTTTT.

The rearrangement uses TRBV7-9 and TRBJ2-3; TRBD2 aligns across 11 bases. The CDR3 spans 18 residues. With V trimmed by 0 bases and J by 6 bases, 11 bases remained unmatched. Germline V lookup: CDR1 SEHNR, CDR2 FQNEAQ (reference sequence). CDR3 DNA: TGTGCCAGCAGCTTAGCGGTTGCCGGGACTAGCGGTCGGGATACGCAGTATTTT. It translates to CASSLAVAGTSGRDTQYF.

The chain recombines TRBV5-1 with TRBJ2-7; 7 bases line up with TRBD1. The CDR3 is 13 amino acids. V was pared by 3 bases and J by 6 bases, with 6 bases of the junction left unmatched. The germline V gene has CDR1 SGHRS and CDR2 YFSETQ. This CDR3 reads CASSSTGAGEQYF. Here the CDR3 DNA reads TGCGCCAGCAGCTCCACAGGGGCCGGCGAGCAGTACTTC. The entire variable domain, with the rest obtained from reference TRBV5-1 and TRBJ2-7, is as follows: KAGVTQTPRYLIKTRGQQVTLSCSPISGHRSVSWYQQTPGQGLQFLFEYFSETQRNKGNFPGRFSGRQFSNSRSEMNVSTLELGDSALYLCASSSTGAGEQYFGPGTRLTVT.

V is TRBV7-9 and J is TRBJ2-5, with TRBD1 as a possible D gene (5 bases). The CDR3 totals 14 residues. The germline gives CDR1 SEHNR, CDR2 FQNEAQ (reference sequence). Trimming left V 5 bases short and J 1 base short, with 11 bases between. CDR3 DNA: TGTGCCAGCAGCCAGACAGAAACCCAAGAGACCCAGTACTTC. It translates to CASSQTETQETQYF.

The V gene is TRBV9, the J gene TRBJ1-1, with a weak D call TRBD1 (6 bases). The germline gives CDR1 SGDLS, CDR2 YYNGEE. CDR3 size: 17 residues. V dropped 0 bases and J dropped 4 bases, with 19 bases sitting between them. Written as DNA, the CDR3 is TGTGCCAGCAGCGTAGAGTCGGGACACTTCGGACCCACTGAAGCTTTCTTT. Translation gives CASSVESGHFGPTEAFF. The full variable domain, with the rest looked up from reference TRBV9 and TRBJ1-1, is DSGVTQTPKHLITATGQRVTLRCSPRSGDLSVYWYQQSLDQGLQFLIQYYNGEERAKGNILERFSAQQFPDLHSELNLSSLELGDSALYFCASSVESGHFGPTEAFFGQGTRLTVV.